One and the same sample provided the 7 T cell receptor beta chains below, sequenced in a study of identical twins. MiXCR was run by TCRdb on the 5' RACE reads, yielding one entry per CDR3 protein. Of approximately 230,000 distinct CDR3 sequences listed, 5.5% to 7.5% are singletons. The sample was also linked to a second study, of T cells expressing NK-cell markers.

Sequencing was performed on CD8+ T cells sorted from blood. The receptors shown here come from a woman between 18 and 29 years old in good health.

The V call is TRBV11-2, the J call TRBJ2-4; 12 nucleotides line up with TRBD2. CDR1 is SGHAT, CDR2 FQNNGV, per germline. V lost 5 bases and J lost 6; bases outside the gene matches: 11. This CDR3 comprises 17 residues. The CDR3 DNA reads TGTGCCAGCAGCCAAACCAGGGTGGGACTAGCGGGAAACATTCAGTACTTC. It encodes CASSQTRVGLAGNIQYF.

This clonotype was counted at least ten times. This rearrangement joins TRBV11-2 to TRBJ2-7; 8 bases fit TRBD1. CDR1 is SGHAT, CDR2 FQNNGV, per germline. This CDR3 has 17 amino acids. V was clipped by 1 base and J by 3 bases; unmatched bases: 11. CDR3 region: CASSLGPGQGANYEQYF. DNA of the CDR3: TGTGCCAGCAGCTTAGGCCCCGGACAGGGAGCGAACTACGAGCAGTACTTC.

The rearrangement links TRBV12-3 or TRBV12-4 to TRBJ1-5, with D unresolved. The CDR3 runs to 14 residues. V shed 7 bases and J shed 1 base, with 11 bases lying between them. This CDR3 is CASNQAGSNQPQHF. CDR3 in DNA: TGTGCCAGCAACCAGGCGGGAAGCAATCAGCCCCAGCATTTT.

This clonotype was seen a handful of times. The chain recombines TRBV6-2 or TRBV6-3 with TRBJ2-1; 8 bases are shared with TRBD2. Germline assignment: CDR1 MNHEY and CDR2 SVGEGT. CDR3 length: 14 residues. Germline trimming cut 6 bases from V and 6 bases from J; bases unmatched to any gene: 7. The CDR3: CASSHVREGNEQFF. The CDR3 DNA is TGTGCCAGCAGCCACGTCCGGGAGGGCAATGAGCAGTTCTTC.

This clonotype has a handful of counts. The V gene is TRBV27, the J gene TRBJ2-7; TRBD1 aligns across 10 bases. Germline-derived CDR1 and CDR2 are MNHEY and SMNVEV (reference sequence). The CDR3 covers 16 residues. V lost 2 bases and J lost 7; bases outside the gene matches: 11. CDR3 in amino acids: CASSLVLGQGSGEQYF. The CDR3 DNA reads TGTGCCAGCAGTTTAGTTTTGGGACAGGGGTCAGGGGAGCAGTACTTC.

This clonotype was detected many times. This chain uses TRBV12-3 or TRBV12-4 with TRBJ2-5; D perhaps matches TRBD2 (6 bases). There are 16 residues in the CDR3. V lost 7 bases to trimming and J lost 1 base, with 19 bases between them. This CDR3 reads CASTSSVGRLQETQYF. The CDR3 DNA follows: TGTGCCAGCACCTCCTCGGTGGGGAGGCTCCAAGAGACCCAGTACTTC.

This clonotype was counted between two and nine times. This chain links TRBV7-2 with TRBJ2-5; D perhaps matches TRBD1 (6 bases). Deletions cut 4 bases from V and 3 bases from J, with 9 bases between. Germline values: CDR1 SGHTA, CDR2 FQGNSA. The CDR3 loop spans 13 amino acids. In DNA, the CDR3 is TGTGCCAGCAGCTCTCAGGGGAAAGAGACCCAGTACTTC. As protein: CASSSQGKETQYF.